This T cell receptor beta chain comes out of a study of regulatory T cells in long-lasting Graves disease (dated by TCRdb to the early 2020s). Notes on the research overall: In the newly diagnosed Graves' disease group, patients had been taking antithyroid drugs for less than 3 months. A total of around 35 samples were covered by TCR sequencing, comprising approximately 13 persistent and around 20 newly diagnosed Graves' disease patients. The study was registered as a clinical trial and conducted in China. Peripheral blood TCR sequencing and RNA sequencing compared persistent Graves' disease patients with newly diagnosed Graves' disease patients. Broad study findings and their caveats: Persistent disease showed preferential use of TRBV28, TRBJ1-2 and TRBJ2-5, whereas newly diagnosed disease favored TRBV20-1 and TRBJ2-1. Persistent patients shared more public clonotypes among themselves (2,741) than newly diagnosed patients did (roughly 920). Compared with newly diagnosed patients, patients with persistent Graves' disease had lower TCR Shannon entropy and fewer highly expanded clones, which suggests clonal expansion. The authors acknowledged the small sample size as a limitation that may reduce accuracy. Sequencing and analysis were restricted to the TCR beta chain. The study examined only peripheral blood because the primary lesion, thyroid tissue, could not be accessed.

Preparation of the library involved multiplex PCR. Sequencing was performed on an Illumina HiSeq 4000. CDR3 regions were amplified by Arm-PCR with iRepertoire HTBI primers to construct TCR beta libraries. PCR products were gel purified before sequencing. On the authors' methods: Across samples, 60 to 75 TRBV and 13 to 15 TRBJ segments were identified and used for gene usage analysis of CDR3 amino acid clonotypes. COPE and FqMerger were used to merge the filtered high-quality paired reads into contigs. BLAST was used to align contigs to IMGT TRBV, TRBD and TRBJ reference genes, and CDR3 was defined according to IMGT. Highly expanded clones were defined as clonotypes with a frequency above 0.1%. Repertoire diversity was measured by Shannon entropy, and V-J evenness by the Gini coefficient. Public clonotypes were defined as clonotypes shared by more than one individual. TCRdb cleaned the public reads at Q25 with fastp, built clones with MiXCR and kept in-frame beta chains. Rows with a matching CDR3 protein are joined into one entry that keeps the most common DNA and genes. TCRdb's processing, not the authors' own work, is the source of the V and J calls. This sample comprises approximately 300,000 distinct CDR3 sequences, 15% to 20% of them detected only once. The ten largest clones represent roughly 40% of the sample.

In the germline V gene, CDR1 corresponds to MDHEN and CDR2 to SYDVKM. Trimming leaves V shorter by 6 bases and J shorter by 3 bases, with the junction holding 6 bases beyond the gene matches. The CDR3 measures 14 amino acids from cysteine to phenylalanine. The read is trimmed to its CDR3 DNA, 42 bases read in frame from base 1. This clonotype was recorded at least ten times. Its antigen is still unknown. No clone much larger than this one lies a single base away; base qualities are absent. The time point label, as the study defines it: newly diagnosed GD, antithyroid drugs for less than 3 months. For both TCR sequencing and RNA sequencing, RNA was extracted from PBMCs using TRIzol. The diagnosis of Graves' disease followed American Thyroid Association guidelines. Patients were recruited from an endocrinology department in Xi'an, China. Each patient gave 7 to 9.5 milliliters of peripheral blood, collected in an EDTA anticoagulant tube. Ficoll Paque Plus density gradient separation was used to isolate PBMCs, and no further T cell sorting was performed. An Agilent 2100 Bioanalyzer and agarose gel were used to check RNA quality, and a NanoDrop 2000 was used to measure RNA concentration.

This receptor was taken from a female donor with Graves disease. The chain joins TRBV28 to TRBJ2-7, and 9 junctional nucleotides match TRBD2. The sequences come from peripheral blood mononuclear cells (PBMCs), collected at new diagnosis, from a patient treated with antithyroid drugs. The CDR3 region: CASSASGTHYEQYF. The DNA reads as follows: TGTGCCAGCAGCGCTAGCGGGACACACTACGAGCAGTACTTC.